One and the same sample provided the 15 T cell receptor beta chains below, sequenced in a study of blood T cell repertoires in COVID-19. Generated by immunoSEQ multiplex PCR, the TCRdb table keeps only in-frame clones and is missing some. The sample shows approximately 360,000 clones, about 90% of them seen only once. Specimen: peripheral blood. The receptor set was obtained from a man in his late teens or twenties with active or convalescent COVID-19.

CDR3 sequence (DNA): TGTGCCAGCAGTTACTCCTTTATAGGACAGGAAGATGGCTACACCTTC. The encoded protein is CASSYSFIGQEDGYTF. J is TRBJ1-2 and V is TRBV6-2 or TRBV6-3; TRBD1 agrees at 7 bases. CDR3 length: 16 residues. After removal of 0 bases from V and 6 bases from J, the junction contained 10 bases not matched to a gene. Germline loops: CDR1 MNHEY, CDR2 SVGEGT.

The rearrangement links TRBV29-1 to TRBJ2-2, with TRBD2 matching 8 bases. V gave up 6 bases and J gave up 3 bases; unmatched junction bases: 3. The germline V gene encodes CDR1 SQVTM and CDR2 ANQGSEA. The CDR3 totals 13 residues. The CDR3 reads CSVRGGDTGELFF. The CDR3 nucleotides read TGCAGCGTCCGGGGGGGTGACACCGGGGAGCTGTTTTTT.

The rearrangement links TRBV6-2 or TRBV6-3 to TRBJ2-1; a weak D match, TRBD2 (5 bases). CDR1 and CDR2 (germline): MNHEY, SVGEGT. The V and J ends lost 2 bases and 0 bases respectively, with 8 bases between them. The CDR3 is 15 amino acids. DNA for the CDR3: TGTGCCAGCAGTTACGGGGAGCGCTCCTACAATGAGCAGTTCTTC. It is translated as CASSYGERSYNEQFF.

The gene calls are TRBV28 and TRBJ2-2, with D perhaps TRBD1 (6 bases). The CDR3 is made up of 18 amino acids. Trimming took off 4 bases at V and 4 bases at J, with 22 bases between the two ends. Germline loops: CDR1 MDHEN, CDR2 SYDVKM. In nucleotides, the CDR3 is TGTGCCAGCAGTTCTTTATCGACACAGGGCCCCCCCACCGGGGAGCTGTTTTTT. Translation gives CASSSLSTQGPPTGELFF.

The chain links TRBV6-5 to TRBJ1-5; unclear D gene. V lost 8 bases and J 0 bases, leaving 11 bases between the germline ends. This CDR3 is built from 14 residues. Germline CDR1 and CDR2: MNHEY and SVGAGI. The CDR3 protein is CASAREYSNQPQHF. The DNA for the CDR3 is TGTGCCAGCGCGCGGGAATATAGCAATCAGCCCCAGCATTTT.

The chain has TRBV28 and TRBJ1-1, with 7 bases identical to TRBD1. Trimming removed 5 bases from V and 2 bases from J; junction bases left unmatched: 8. In germline, CDR1 is MDHEN, CDR2 SYDVKM. CDR3 size: 15 residues. The CDR3 DNA is TGTGCCAGCAGTCGAGAGGGACAGCTCAACACTGAAGCTTTCTTT. Translating it yields CASSREGQLNTEAFF.

The chain combines TRBV21-1 with TRBJ2-1; TRBD1 is taken as the D call from the table, unchecked against the DNA. TRBV21-1 is reported as a pseudogene. There are 16 residues in the CDR3. In DNA form, the CDR3 reads TGTGCCAGCAGCGCACAGGGGGTGAAAACTTACAATGAGCAGTTCTTC. Residues: CASSAQGVKTYNEQFF.

The chain couples TRBV19 to TRBJ2-1; D might be TRBD1 (6 bases). Germline loops: CDR1 LNHDA, CDR2 SQIVND (reference sequence). V gave up 9 bases and J gave up 0 bases, with 12 bases separating them. The CDR3 sequence is 14 residues long. CDR3 DNA sequence: TGTGCCAGCACCGGGACACCCTCCTACAATGAGCAGTTCTTC. It encodes CASTGTPSYNEQFF.

This clone was recorded once. The V and J genes are TRBV4-1 and TRBJ1-2; possibly TRBD1 for D (5 bases). This CDR3 is built from 16 residues. With 0 bases removed from V and 4 bases from J, the gap between germline ends came to 15 bases. Germline CDR1 MGHRA, CDR2 YSYEKL. The CDR3: CASSQEEGEGSYGYTF. In DNA, the CDR3 is TGCGCCAGCAGCCAAGAAGAAGGGGAAGGTAGCTATGGCTACACCTTC.

The chain employs TRBV24-1 and TRBJ1-5; possibly TRBD1 for D (6 bases). CDR1 and CDR2 from the germline V gene are KGHDR and SFDVKD. V was cut by 9 bases and J by 2 bases, with 19 bases left in between. The CDR3 runs to 16 residues. This CDR3 reads CATAQGGGLRNQPQHF. The CDR3 DNA follows: TGTGCCACCGCCCAGGGCGGGGGGCTTCGCAATCAGCCCCAGCATTTT.

This clone has just one count. This sequence joins TRBV28 and TRBJ2-7, with 14 bases aligning to TRBD2. Germline-derived CDR1 and CDR2 are MDHEN and SYDVKM. Trimming took 5 bases from V and 7 from J; bases not matched to a gene: 10. The CDR3 spans 16 residues. The CDR3 DNA follows: TGTGCCAGCAGTCCCGAGGGGACTAGCGGGAGAGGGGAGCAGTACTTC. It is translated as CASSPEGTSGRGEQYF.

The chain is built from TRBV4-1 and TRBJ2-3, with 7 bases fitting TRBD1. V dropped 2 bases and J dropped 5; count of bases not matched to a gene: 4. CDR3 size: 14 residues. Per germline, CDR1 MGHRA and CDR2 YSYEKL. The CDR3 spells CASSQTGVVDTQYF. CDR3 sequence (DNA): TGCGCCAGCAGCCAAACAGGGGTTGTAGATACGCAGTATTTT.

The V gene is TRBV10-3, the J gene TRBJ2-1; 7 nucleotides align to TRBD2. The CDR3 has 13 amino acids. V shed 7 bases, J shed 8 bases, and the junction held 8 bases outside the gene matches. Germline assignment: CDR1 ENHRY and CDR2 SYGVKD. The CDR3 is CAIKGGSRDEQFF. The CDR3, as DNA: TGTGCCATCAAGGGCGGGAGTCGGGATGAGCAGTTCTTC.

The chain's CDR3 is CATSDRDRVFSPLHF. CDR3 sequence (DNA): TGTGCCACCAGCGATCGGGACAGGGTGTTCTCACCCCTCCACTTT. This chain joins TRBV15 and TRBJ1-6, with 9 bases fitting TRBD1. J gave up 10 bases and V 5 bases, and 9 bases lay outside the gene matches. Germline loops: CDR1 LNHNV, CDR2 YYDKDF (reference sequence). The CDR3 has 15 residues.

This rearrangement joins TRBV5-1 to TRBJ1-2, with 7 bases matching TRBD1. The CDR3 length is 14 residues. The V gene's germline CDR1 is SGHRS and CDR2 YFSETQ. V trimming: 0 bases; J trimming: 8 bases; junction bases outside the gene matches: 7. The DNA for the CDR3 is TGCGCCAGCAGCTTGGGGGGACAGATGGGCGGCTACACCTTC. Translation gives CASSLGGQMGGYTF.